The 15 T cell receptor beta chains presented below share a single source sample, sequenced in a study of cytomegalovirus exposure and HLA in healthy donors. PCR employed 60 Vbeta and 13 Jbeta primers. Sequencing used immunoSEQ multiplex PCR; TCRdb keeps in-frame clones, though not all of them. The sample yields 130,000 or so clones, roughly four fifths seen once. The sequencing input was PBMCs. These receptors came from a woman aged 40 to 49 in good health and CMV-seronegative.

The chain carries TRBV29-1 and TRBJ2-3; a weak D match, TRBD2 (6 bases). The CDR3 runs 13 residues. Germline CDR1 is SQVTM and CDR2 is ANQGSEA. V gave up 4 bases and J gave up 5 bases, with 13 bases separating them. CDR3 nucleotide sequence: TGCAGCGTTGTTAGCGGAGGGGTAGATACGCAGTATTTT. It yields the protein CSVVSGGVDTQYF.

This clone was seen a handful of times. The chain employs TRBV28 and TRBJ2-1; perhaps TRBD2 as D (6 bases). The CDR3 extends over 12 amino acids. Germline CDR1 MDHEN, CDR2 SYDVKM. V lost 3 bases, J lost 10 bases, and 10 bases lay in between. The CDR3 loop is CASSFGSNEQFF. In DNA form, the CDR3 reads TGTGCCAGCAGTTTCGGGAGCAACGAGCAGTTCTTC.

The chain recombines TRBV5-1 with TRBJ1-5; maybe TRBD1 (6 bases). Germline loops: CDR1 SGHRS, CDR2 YFSETQ. The V end was cut by 0 bases, the J end by 5 bases, with 6 bases between. The CDR3 extends over 13 amino acids. The CDR3 sequence: CASSLAGDQPQHF. The CDR3 nucleotides read TGCGCCAGCAGCTTGGCAGGGGATCAGCCCCAGCATTTT.

The chain couples TRBV19 to TRBJ2-1; D is ambiguous. V dropped 0 bases and J dropped 4 bases, with 10 bases sitting between them. The V gene's germline CDR1 is LNHDA and CDR2 SQIVND (reference sequence). The CDR3 is made up of 15 amino acids. Here the CDR3 DNA reads TGTGCCAGTAGTATAGATATTAACGAGTACAATGAGCAGTTCTTC. Translation gives CASSIDINEYNEQFF.

Concerning this clone itself: Germline is not matched at one junction end, which may reflect a read error. The rearrangement uses TRBV15 and TRBJ1-4; TRBD1 is a possible D gene (5 bases). Per germline, CDR1 LNHNV and CDR2 YYDKDF (reference sequence). CDR3 size: 16 residues. The CDR3 loop is CTTSRDRGGGDEKLFF. The CDR3 DNA reads TGTACCACCAGCAGAGATCGGGGGGGAGGGGATGAAAAACTGTTTTTT.

The chain has TRBV28 and TRBJ2-1; 11 nucleotides agree with TRBD2. The length of the CDR3 is 19 residues. V lost 7 bases to trimming and J lost 4 bases; unmatched junction nucleotides: 18. The V gene's germline CDR1 is MDHEN and CDR2 SYDVKM. CDR3 residues: CASIKGARMTSGKYNEQFF. The CDR3 nucleotides are TGTGCCAGCATAAAGGGGGCCAGGATGACTAGCGGGAAATACAATGAGCAGTTCTTC.

The chain is built from TRBV15 and TRBJ2-2; D is ambiguous. V lost 0 bases, J lost 6 bases, and 14 bases lay in between. Germline V gene lookup returns CDR1 LNHNV and CDR2 YYDKDF (reference sequence). This CDR3 is 16 amino acids long. CDR3 bases: TGTGCCACCAGCAGAGAGGCGCGGCCAGAGGCCGGGGAGCTGTTTTTT. Protein product: CATSREARPEAGELFF. The variable domain in full, completed from reference TRBV15 and TRBJ2-2, reads DAMVIQNPRYQVTQFGKPVTLSCSQTLNHNVMYWYQQKSSQAPKLLFHYYDKDFNNEADTPDNFQSRRPNTSFCFLDIRSPGLGDTAMYLCATSREARPEAGELFFGEGSRLTVL.

The chain uses TRBV4-2 and TRBJ1-1; 7 nucleotides align to TRBD1. Trimming at V came to 5 bases and at J to 0 bases, leaving 6 bases not matched to a gene. Germline V gene lookup returns CDR1 LGHNA and CDR2 YNFKEQ. The CDR3 contains 15 residues. The CDR3 is CASSTRQGLNTEAFF. In DNA, the CDR3 is TGTGCCAGCAGCACCCGACAGGGTCTGAACACTGAAGCTTTCTTT.

The chain couples TRBV7-8 to TRBJ1-5, with 7 nucleotides matching TRBD1. CDR3 length: 14 residues. Germline V lookup: CDR1 SGHVS, CDR2 FQNEAQ. The V segment lost 4 bases and the J segment 4 bases; nucleotides outside the gene matches: 4. The DNA for the CDR3 is TGTGCCAGCAGCTCGTTGGACAGGAATCAGCCCCAGCATTTT. Protein product: CASSSLDRNQPQHF.

This chain connects TRBV4-2 to TRBJ2-7; D may be TRBD2 (5 bases). The germline V gene has CDR1 LGHNA and CDR2 YNFKEQ. The CDR3 extends over 15 amino acids. Trimming took off 0 bases at V and 3 bases at J, with 12 bases between the two ends. The CDR3: CASSQDPRAGYEQYF. The DNA of the CDR3 is TGTGCCAGCAGCCAAGATCCGCGGGCAGGCTACGAGCAGTACTTC.

The rearrangement links TRBV11-2 to TRBJ2-5, with D tentatively TRBD1 (5 bases). TRBJ2-7 explains the end of the DNA better; the J call may be wrong. CDR1 is SGHAT, CDR2 FQNNGV, per germline. This CDR3 contains 15 residues. CDR3 DNA sequence: TGTGCCAGCAGCTTTGAAGGAGTTCAGGGCTACGAGCAGTACTTC. Translated, it gives CASSFEGVQGYEQYF.

CDR3 amino acids: CASSRYMAGGPPNEQFF. The CDR3 nucleotides are TGCGCCAGCAGCCGCTATATGGCGGGAGGGCCCCCGAATGAGCAGTTCTTC. J is TRBJ2-1 and V is TRBV4-3, with 9 bases matching TRBD2. V gave up 4 bases and J gave up 7 bases; unmatched junction bases: 14. The V gene's germline CDR1 is LGHNA and CDR2 YSLEER. The CDR3 runs to 17 residues.

With respect to this clone: Relative to the germline gene, one junction end is altered; a read error may explain this. The chain links TRBV18 to TRBJ1-2; the match to TRBD1 covers 8 bases. Germline assignment: CDR1 KGHSH and CDR2 LQKENI. The CDR3 is made up of 15 amino acids. The CDR3 loop is CASSPSGQGGYVYTF. The DNA of the CDR3 is TGTGCCAGCTCACCCTCAGGACAGGGAGGCTATGTCTACACCTTC.

The genes are TRBV11-1 and TRBJ2-2, with 8 bases fitting TRBD1. Germline CDR1 is SGHAT and CDR2 is FQDESV (reference sequence). J was trimmed by 2 bases and V by 8 bases; bases with no gene match: 13. This CDR3 comprises 17 residues. CDR3 DNA: TGTGCCAGCTCGTTGGACAGGGCTCAATCCAACACCGGGGAGCTGTTTTTT. The encoded protein is CASSLDRAQSNTGELFF.

The rearrangement uses TRBV9 and TRBJ1-3, with 7 bases aligning to TRBD1. CDR3 length: 16 amino acids. Germline lookup yields CDR1 SGDLS and CDR2 YYNGEE. V gave up 3 bases and J gave up 2 bases; unmatched junction bases: 8. CDR3 DNA: TGTGCCAGCAGCGGTTATGACAGGGAGACTGGAAACACCATATATTTT. Amino acids: CASSGYDRETGNTIYF.